Listed below are T cell receptor beta chains from one sample, sequenced in a study of early T cells in non-severe SARS-CoV-2 infection. TCRdb ran MiXCR on the 5' RACE reads and lists one entry per CDR3 protein. Of tens of thousands of distinct CDR3 sequences in the sample, roughly 3.5% were seen once. The sample consisted of whole blood. The receptors stem from an adult who was a healthcare worker with PCR-confirmed SARS-CoV-2 infection or an uninfected control (not recorded which). Both conserved end residues are part of each CDR3. Fields, in order: J gene, V gene, D gene, CDR3 protein. A D gene is named only where the DNA matches it firmly.

j_gene: TRBJ2-7
v_gene: TRBV28
d_gene: TRBD1
CDR3aa: CANKGASSYEQYF

j_gene: TRBJ2-1
v_gene: TRBV7-9
d_gene: .
CDR3aa: CASSLSDEQFF

j_gene: TRBJ2-3
v_gene: TRBV19
d_gene: .
CDR3aa: CASSIQSSTDTQYF

j_gene: TRBJ2-7
v_gene: TRBV7-9
d_gene: .
CDR3aa: CASSYARGGEQYF

j_gene: TRBJ2-1
v_gene: TRBV24-1
d_gene: .
CDR3aa: CATSALQPDNEQFF

j_gene: TRBJ1-3
v_gene: TRBV11-3
d_gene: .
CDR3aa: CASSLYGESGNTIYF

j_gene: TRBJ1-2
v_gene: TRBV12-3/TRBV12-4
d_gene: TRBD1
CDR3aa: CASSSGTGTSGYGYTF

j_gene: TRBJ2-1
v_gene: TRBV9
d_gene: TRBD2
CDR3aa: CASSVTSGAYNEQFF

j_gene: TRBJ2-7
v_gene: TRBV7-9
d_gene: .
CDR3aa: CASTTAREPPYEQYF

j_gene: TRBJ2-7
v_gene: TRBV14
d_gene: TRBD1
CDR3aa: CASSLGQVTEQYF

j_gene: TRBJ2-5
v_gene: TRBV2
d_gene: TRBD1
CDR3aa: CASSETGLQETQYF

j_gene: TRBJ1-1
v_gene: TRBV20-1
d_gene: .
CDR3aa: CSARDNPNTEAFF

j_gene: TRBJ2-2
v_gene: TRBV7-9
d_gene: .
CDR3aa: CALPPFANTGELFF

j_gene: TRBJ1-1
v_gene: TRBV7-3
d_gene: .
CDR3aa: CASSSPGNTEAFF

j_gene: TRBJ1-5
v_gene: TRBV18
d_gene: TRBD1
CDR3aa: CASSPEQGARQPQHF

j_gene: TRBJ2-3
v_gene: TRBV20-1
d_gene: TRBD2
CDR3aa: CSAPSGTPDTQYF

j_gene: TRBJ1-5
v_gene: TRBV12-3/TRBV12-4
d_gene: .
CDR3aa: CASRVSSPNQPQHF

j_gene: TRBJ1-6
v_gene: TRBV7-9
d_gene: .
CDR3aa: CASSLHGARENSPLHF

j_gene: TRBJ1-1
v_gene: TRBV27
d_gene: .
CDR3aa: CASSFGQMNTEAFF

j_gene: TRBJ2-7
v_gene: TRBV29-1
d_gene: .
CDR3aa: CSVADREGEQYF

j_gene: TRBJ1-1
v_gene: TRBV25-1
d_gene: .
CDR3aa: CASSEYGETGRAFF

j_gene: TRBJ2-1
v_gene: TRBV11-2
d_gene: .
CDR3aa: CASSSDWNSYNEQFF

j_gene: TRBJ1-3
v_gene: TRBV10-3
d_gene: .
CDR3aa: CAIRSQTRGSGNTIYF

j_gene: TRBJ1-5
v_gene: TRBV7-8
d_gene: TRBD1
CDR3aa: CASSLRDRGDQPQHF

j_gene: TRBJ1-5
v_gene: TRBV28
d_gene: .
CDR3aa: CASSPIGGHQPQHF

j_gene: TRBJ2-2
v_gene: TRBV6-5
d_gene: .
CDR3aa: CASRPGYTGELFF

j_gene: TRBJ1-3
v_gene: TRBV2
d_gene: .
CDR3aa: CASSELDSSGNTIYF

j_gene: TRBJ1-2
v_gene: TRBV29-1
d_gene: .
CDR3aa: CSVATVYGYTF

j_gene: TRBJ2-2
v_gene: TRBV7-9
d_gene: .
CDR3aa: CASRSSRLNTGELFF

j_gene: TRBJ1-4
v_gene: TRBV11-2
d_gene: TRBD1
CDR3aa: CASSWGDRAGKKLFF

j_gene: TRBJ1-6
v_gene: TRBV28
d_gene: TRBD1
CDR3aa: CASSPPQGAYSPLHF

j_gene: TRBJ2-3
v_gene: TRBV29-1
d_gene: TRBD2
CDR3aa: CSVATSAPATQYF

j_gene: TRBJ2-7
v_gene: TRBV4-1
d_gene: .
CDR3aa: CASSPRDFSYEQYF

j_gene: TRBJ2-7
v_gene: TRBV10-3
d_gene: TRBD2
CDR3aa: CAISGPGTSGSYEQYF

j_gene: TRBJ2-1
v_gene: TRBV7-2
d_gene: .
CDR3aa: CASSFAKSSYNEQFF

j_gene: TRBJ2-6
v_gene: TRBV7-9
d_gene: .
CDR3aa: CASSLVGAGANVLTF

j_gene: TRBJ2-3
v_gene: TRBV3-2
d_gene: .
CDR3aa: CASSHPKRTTDTQYF

j_gene: TRBJ1-1
v_gene: TRBV11-3
d_gene: TRBD1
CDR3aa: CASSPRGMNTEAFF

j_gene: TRBJ2-1
v_gene: TRBV5-1
d_gene: TRBD1
CDR3aa: CASRHGQGANVGEQFF

j_gene: TRBJ1-4
v_gene: TRBV7-3
d_gene: .
CDR3aa: CASSLGRPGTNEKLFF

j_gene: TRBJ2-1
v_gene: TRBV7-8
d_gene: TRBD2
CDR3aa: CASTRFLAGGHNEQFF

j_gene: TRBJ2-4
v_gene: TRBV28
d_gene: TRBD2
CDR3aa: CASSLSAGGAKNIQYF

j_gene: TRBJ2-7
v_gene: TRBV5-6
d_gene: .
CDR3aa: CASSLGGHSSYEQYF

j_gene: TRBJ2-3
v_gene: TRBV29-1
d_gene: .
CDR3aa: CSTGFTDTQYF

j_gene: TRBJ1-6
v_gene: TRBV7-9
d_gene: .
CDR3aa: CASSGEGNSPLHF

j_gene: TRBJ2-7
v_gene: TRBV19
d_gene: .
CDR3aa: CASGPVGEQYF

j_gene: TRBJ2-7
v_gene: TRBV6-1
d_gene: .
CDR3aa: CASSETGPYEQYF

j_gene: TRBJ1-6
v_gene: TRBV6-5
d_gene: .
CDR3aa: CASRRANYNSPLHF

j_gene: TRBJ2-2
v_gene: TRBV5-6
d_gene: .
CDR3aa: CASSFLDGELFF

j_gene: TRBJ1-1
v_gene: TRBV12-5
d_gene: .
CDR3aa: CASGSAIRVNTEAFF

j_gene: TRBJ2-7
v_gene: TRBV20-1
d_gene: TRBD2
CDR3aa: CSASGGSGSGHEQYF